These 30 T cell receptor beta chains were all obtained from the same sample, sequenced in a study of blood T cell repertoires in COVID-19. Sequencing used immunoSEQ multiplex PCR; TCRdb keeps in-frame clones, though not all of them. The sample consists of roughly 360,000 clones, approximately 88% of them appearing once. The specimen was PBMCs or T cells enriched from blood (not recorded which). These receptor sequences come from a woman aged 30 to 39 with acute COVID-19.

The chain combines TRBV30 with TRBJ1-1; 8 nucleotides align to TRBD1. The CDR3 has 16 residues. V shed 1 base, J shed 3 bases, and the junction held 10 bases outside the gene matches. Germline V gene data show CDR1 as GTSNPN and CDR2 as SVGIG (reference sequence). As DNA, the CDR3 is TGTGCCTGGAGTGCCTACAGGGGGTACGGTGACACTGAAGCTTTCTTT. It translates to CAWSAYRGYGDTEAFF.

This sequence joins TRBV10-1 and TRBJ2-2, with TRBD2 identical over 13 bases. Germline values: CDR1 WNHNN, CDR2 SYGVQD (reference sequence). V gave up 5 bases and J gave up 6 bases; unmatched junction bases: 3. This CDR3 spans 15 amino acids. This CDR3 reads CASSFGLAGAGELFF. CDR3 nucleotides: TGCGCCAGCAGTTTCGGACTAGCGGGGGCCGGGGAGCTGTTTTTT.

The chain carries TRBV6-1 and TRBJ2-7; D call uncertain. Trimming cost V 0 bases and J 5 bases, with 17 bases left between them. The CDR3 is 16 amino acids. From germline, CDR1 is MNHNS and CDR2 SASEGT. For the CDR3, the DNA is TGTGCCAGCAGTGAAGCGCACAGCTTCGTTTCGCACGAGCAGTACTTC. This codes for CASSEAHSFVSHEQYF.

This sequence joins TRBV2 and TRBJ1-2; maybe TRBD1 (6 bases). The CDR3 contains 14 residues. V was cut by 6 bases and J by 4 bases, with 15 bases left in between. The germline gives CDR1 SNHLY, CDR2 FYNNEI. CDR3 protein: CASRMDRIPYGYTF. The CDR3 DNA follows: TGTGCCAGCAGGATGGACAGAATACCCTATGGCTACACCTTC.

The J gene is TRBJ1-2, the V gene TRBV29-1; no definite D call. V gave up 6 bases and J gave up 7 bases, with 18 bases separating them. There are 13 residues in the CDR3. Germline lookup yields CDR1 SQVTM and CDR2 ANQGSEA. Written as DNA, the CDR3 is TGCAGCGTCGGAGAGAGGAGGGCCATTGGCTACACCTTC. This translates into CSVGERRAIGYTF.

The chain couples TRBV7-3 to TRBJ2-3; D is possibly TRBD1 (6 bases). V was shortened by 1 base and J by 4 bases, with 9 bases between the two germline ends. This CDR3 comprises 14 residues. The germline gives CDR1 SGHTA, CDR2 FQGTGA. DNA of the CDR3: TGTGCCAGCAGCTTAAACAGGGACGCAGATACGCAGTATTTT. Its translation is CASSLNRDADTQYF. Full variable domain (outside the CDR3, taken from reference TRBV7-3 and TRBJ2-3): GAGVSQTPSNKVTEKGKYVELRCDPISGHTALYWYRQSLGQGPEFLIYFQGTGAADDSGLPNDRFFAVRPEGSVSTLKIQRTERGDSAVYLCASSLNRDADTQYFGPGTRLTVL.

The V and J genes are TRBV30 and TRBJ1-5; 9 bases are shared with TRBD1. The germline gives CDR1 GTSNPN, CDR2 SVGIG (reference sequence). The CDR3 totals 19 residues. V dropped 0 bases and J dropped 0; count of bases not matched to a gene: 12. CDR3: CAWSVQGAGRILSNQPQHF. The CDR3 bases are TGTGCCTGGAGTGTACAGGGGGCTGGCCGGATTCTTAGCAATCAGCCCCAGCATTTT.

This clone was counted once. The genes are TRBV29-1 and TRBJ2-7; D is possibly TRBD1 (5 bases). The germline CDR1 and CDR2 sequences are SQVTM and ANQGSEA. With 5 bases removed from V and 7 bases from J, the gap between germline ends came to 12 bases. The CDR3 is 11 residues long. The CDR3 bases are TGCAGCGTTAGCCAGGGATGGGAGCAGTACTTC. Translation gives CSVSQGWEQYF.

This chain connects TRBV9 to TRBJ2-1, with D unclear. V was clipped by 4 bases and J by 1 base, with 12 bases between them. The CDR3 runs to 15 residues. Germline V gene data show CDR1 as SGDLS and CDR2 as YYNGEE. This chain's CDR3 is CASSLHAVSYNEQFF. In DNA, the CDR3 is TGTGCCAGCAGCTTGCATGCAGTATCCTACAATGAGCAGTTCTTC.

This chain connects TRBV7-2 to TRBJ1-2; a possible D gene is TRBD1 (5 bases). The V end lost 0 bases, the J end lost 10 bases, and 12 bases lay between the germline ends. CDR3 length equals 13 residues. In germline, CDR1 is SGHTA, CDR2 FQGNSA. Here the CDR3 DNA reads TGTGCCAGCAGCTTAGCGGGGCCCCAGGACTACACCTTC. Residues: CASSLAGPQDYTF. Full variable domain (rest looked up from reference TRBV7-2 and TRBJ1-2): GAGVSQSPSNKVTEKGKDVELRCDPISGHTALYWYRQSLGQGLEFLIYFQGNSAPDKSGLPSDRFSAERTGGSVSTLTIQRTQQEDSAVYLCASSLAGPQDYTFGSGTRLTVV.

The rearrangement joins TRBV5-1 to TRBJ2-7; D might be TRBD1 (5 bases). Germline V gives CDR1 SGHRS, CDR2 YFSETQ. Trimming stripped 0 bases from V and 5 bases from J, with 12 bases between. The CDR3 covers 14 residues. CDR3 in amino acids: CASSLVGRADEQYF. The CDR3 DNA is TGCGCCAGCAGCTTGGTTGGCAGGGCGGACGAGCAGTACTTC. Full variable domain (remainder filled in from reference TRBV5-1 and TRBJ2-7): KAGVTQTPRYLIKTRGQQVTLSCSPISGHRSVSWYQQTPGQGLQFLFEYFSETQRNKGNFPGRFSGRQFSNSRSEMNVSTLELGDSALYLCASSLVGRADEQYFGPGTRLTVT.

This clone was found a few times. This chain uses TRBV9 with TRBJ1-2; perhaps TRBD1 as D (6 bases). Trimming cost V 3 bases and J 3 bases, with 15 bases left between them. Germline V lookup: CDR1 SGDLS, CDR2 YYNGEE. The CDR3 runs 15 residues. The CDR3 sequence: CASSAEIRGDYGYTF. In DNA, the CDR3 is TGTGCCAGCAGCGCGGAGATCAGGGGTGACTATGGCTACACCTTC.

This CDR3 is CASSKGQGTGSGNTIYF. DNA of the CDR3: TGCGCCAGCAGCAAGGGACAGGGCACCGGCTCTGGAAACACCATATATTTT. The chain employs TRBV5-1 and TRBJ1-3, with TRBD1 matching over 9 bases. The germline V gene has CDR1 SGHRS and CDR2 YFSETQ. The CDR3 has 17 amino acids. Germline trimming cut 4 bases from V and 0 bases from J; bases unmatched to any gene: 8.

The chain is built from TRBV3-1 (or the pseudogene TRBV3-2) and TRBJ1-1, with TRBD1 matching 10 bases. Trimming removed 4 bases from V and 3 bases from J; junction bases left unmatched: 5. This CDR3 has 15 amino acids. Germline V gene data show CDR1 as LGHDT and CDR2 as YNNKEL (reference sequence). CDR3 protein: CASSRGGQGDTEAFF. The DNA of the CDR3 is TGTGCCAGCAGCCGAGGTGGACAGGGGGACACTGAAGCTTTCTTT.

This chain connects TRBV6-1 to TRBJ2-3; no clear D. The CDR3 totals 15 residues. Deletions cut 3 bases from V and 8 bases from J, with 18 bases between. The germline V gene has CDR1 MNHNS and CDR2 SASEGT. CDR3 region: CASSEFSELFSTQYF. The CDR3 coding sequence is TGTGCCAGCAGTGAGTTTTCGGAGCTTTTCAGTACGCAGTATTTT.

The chain links TRBV10-3 to TRBJ1-1, with 7 bases that match TRBD1. Germline-derived CDR1 and CDR2 are ENHRY and SYGVKD. The ends lost 0 bases at V and 0 bases at J; junction bases unmatched: 1. The CDR3 is made up of 15 amino acids. CDR3 in amino acids: CAISESGTVNTEAFF. The CDR3 DNA reads as TGTGCCATCAGTGAGTCTGGGACAGTGAACACTGAAGCTTTCTTT.

This clone occurred once. This chain uses TRBV19 with TRBJ1-2, with D unresolved. The ends were cut back, 7 bases at V and 0 bases at J, with 18 bases in the middle. CDR1 is LNHDA, CDR2 SQIVND, per germline (reference sequence). The CDR3 is 16 residues long. The CDR3 DNA reads TGTGCCAGTAATTTGCGCGATGACTTAGCTAACTATGGCTACACCTTC. This translates into CASNLRDDLANYGYTF.

This chain connects TRBV7-2 to TRBJ1-1; 10 bases agree with TRBD1. V shed 5 bases, J shed 8 bases, and the junction held 11 bases outside the gene matches. The CDR3 totals 15 residues. The germline V gene encodes CDR1 SGHTA and CDR2 FQGNSA. Here the CDR3 reads CASSTPDRGQKEAFF. The CDR3 DNA follows: TGTGCCAGCAGCACACCTGACAGGGGGCAAAAGGAAGCTTTCTTT.

The chain carries TRBV5-1 and TRBJ2-7, with a possible D match to TRBD1 (6 bases). Germline V gene lookup returns CDR1 SGHRS and CDR2 YFSETQ. Trimming pared 0 bases from V and 6 bases from J, leaving 10 bases between. CDR3 length: 13 amino acids. CDR3 amino acids: CASSLGGGSEQYF. DNA of the CDR3: TGCGCCAGCAGCTTGGGTGGGGGCAGCGAGCAGTACTTC. Supplemented by reference TRBV5-1 and TRBJ2-7, the full variable domain reads KAGVTQTPRYLIKTRGQQVTLSCSPISGHRSVSWYQQTPGQGLQFLFEYFSETQRNKGNFPGRFSGRQFSNSRSEMNVSTLELGDSALYLCASSLGGGSEQYFGPGTRLTVT.

This clone occurred once. The chain employs TRBV11-1 and TRBJ2-7; D remains unclear. V lost 7 bases and J lost 2, with 18 bases in between. CDR1 SGHAT and CDR2 FQDESV come from the germline V gene (reference sequence). The CDR3 is 15 amino acids. The DNA for the CDR3 is TGTGCCAGCACCAGAAGTCGGAGCTATCCCTACGAGCAGTACTTC. Protein product: CASTRSRSYPYEQYF.

V gene TRBV19 combines with J gene TRBJ1-3; D is undetermined. This CDR3 region has 15 residues. V gave up 5 bases and J gave up 0 bases, with 11 bases separating them. CDR1 is LNHDA and CDR2 is SQIVND in the germline V gene (reference sequence). The CDR3 is CASSLGLNSGNTIYF. The CDR3 DNA follows: TGTGCCAGTAGTTTAGGACTGAACTCTGGAAACACCATATATTTT. Full variable domain (outside the CDR3, taken from reference TRBV19 and TRBJ1-3): DGGITQSPKYLFRKEGQNVTLSCEQNLNHDAMYWYRQDPGQGLRLIYYSQIVNDFQKGDIAEGYSVSREKKESFPLTVTSAQKNPTAFYLCASSLGLNSGNTIYFGEGSWLTVV.

V gene TRBV7-2 combines with J gene TRBJ1-4; D unresolved. CDR1 and CDR2 (germline): SGHTA, FQGNSA. Trimming stripped 6 bases from V and 0 bases from J, with 8 bases between. The length of the CDR3 is 14 residues. The CDR3 sequence: CASRPGATNEKLFF. CDR3 coding DNA: TGTGCCAGCAGGCCGGGTGCAACTAATGAAAAACTGTTTTTT. The full variable domain, completed using reference TRBV7-2 and TRBJ1-4, is GAGVSQSPSNKVTEKGKDVELRCDPISGHTALYWYRQSLGQGLEFLIYFQGNSAPDKSGLPSDRFSAERTGGSVSTLTIQRTQQEDSAVYLCASRPGATNEKLFFGSGTQLSVL.

As regards this clone: Different DNA sequences within this sample yield the same CDR3. V and J are TRBV3-1 (or the pseudogene TRBV3-2) and TRBJ1-1, with TRBD1 as a possible D gene (6 bases). Germline values: CDR1 LGHDT, CDR2 YNNKEL (reference sequence). With 1 base removed from V and 4 bases from J, the gap between germline ends came to 7 bases. This CDR3 is built from 13 residues. CDR3 sequence (DNA): TGTGCCAGCAGCCAAGGAGGGGGCACTGAAGCTTTCTTT. This translates into CASSQGGGTEAFF.

The CDR3, as DNA: TGTGCCAGCAGTGAAGCAGGGGCACGGGAGCCCCAGCATTTT. This translates into CASSEAGAREPQHF. This chain connects TRBV2 to TRBJ1-5; a weak D match, TRBD1 (5 bases). CDR3 length: 14 residues. The germline V gene encodes CDR1 SNHLY and CDR2 FYNNEI. Trimming removed 0 bases at V and 8 bases at J, with 11 bases between.

V is TRBV2 and J is TRBJ2-2; TRBD2 aligns across 8 bases. Germline V gene lookup returns CDR1 SNHLY and CDR2 FYNNEI. The length of the CDR3 is 17 residues. The ends lost 4 bases at V and 3 bases at J; junction bases unmatched: 10. CDR3: CASSVVLRGADTGELFF. The CDR3 DNA is TGTGCCAGCAGTGTTGTTTTGCGGGGGGCTGACACCGGGGAGCTGTTTTTT. The complete variable domain, with remaining parts taken from reference TRBV2 and TRBJ2-2, reads EPEVTQTPSHQVTQMGQEVILRCVPISNHLYFYWYRQILGQKVEFLVSFYNNEISEKSEIFDDQFSVERPDGSNFTLKIRSTKLEDSAMYFCASSVVLRGADTGELFFGEGSRLTVL.

J is TRBJ2-1 and V is TRBV7-8; D gene uncertain. The CDR3 totals 13 residues. V was clipped by 2 bases and J by 6 bases, with 8 bases between them. Germline assignment: CDR1 SGHVS and CDR2 FQNEAQ. In DNA, the CDR3 is TGTGCCAGCAGCTTATTTCCCCGCAATGAGCAGTTCTTC. Amino acids: CASSLFPRNEQFF.

V and J are TRBV4-1 and TRBJ2-7; 9 nucleotides line up with TRBD1. This CDR3 contains 15 residues. Per germline, CDR1 MGHRA and CDR2 YSYEKL. V dropped 4 bases and J dropped 3; count of bases not matched to a gene: 7. The CDR3 protein is CASSPGTGLFYEQYF. DNA for the CDR3: TGCGCCAGCAGCCCCGGGACAGGGTTGTTCTACGAGCAGTACTTC.

The chain links TRBV25-1 to TRBJ1-2, with 8 nucleotides matching TRBD1. With V trimmed by 1 base and J by 4 bases, 5 bases remained unmatched. Germline lookup yields CDR1 MGHDK and CDR2 SYGVNS. This CDR3 region has 15 residues. The CDR3 coding sequence is TGTGCCAGCAGTGAATCAGGGGGCAGCGCCTATGGCTACACCTTC. Its translation is CASSESGGSAYGYTF.

The rearrangement joins TRBV30 to TRBJ2-7; D remains ambiguous. Trimming stripped 1 base from V and 9 bases from J, with 16 bases between. Germline V lookup: CDR1 GTSNPN, CDR2 SVGIG (reference sequence). CDR3 size: 13 residues. The DNA for the CDR3 is TGTGCCTGGAGTGCACAAACTACTCGCGGGCAGTACTTC. Protein product: CAWSAQTTRGQYF.

This chain joins TRBV15 and TRBJ2-3; 8 nucleotides agree with TRBD1. V lost 5 bases to trimming and J lost 3 bases; unmatched junction nucleotides: 7. CDR3 length: 15 residues. Germline loops: CDR1 LNHNV, CDR2 YYDKDF (reference sequence). Written as DNA, the CDR3 is TGTGCCACCAGCCTGCGGACAGGGAGTACAGATACGCAGTATTTT. It yields the protein CATSLRTGSTDTQYF. Using reference TRBV15 and TRBJ2-3 for the parts outside the CDR3, the full variable domain is DAMVIQNPRYQVTQFGKPVTLSCSQTLNHNVMYWYQQKSSQAPKLLFHYYDKDFNNEADTPDNFQSRRPNTSFCFLDIRSPGLGDTAMYLCATSLRTGSTDTQYFGPGTRLTVL.